This T cell receptor beta chain is drawn from a study of glioma-infiltrating T cells. Study-level results: Tissue and blood shared very few CDR3 sequences. Tissue-blood divergence was below expectation in non-neoplastic patients, above in gliomas.

The iRepertoire nested amplicon-rescue multiplex PCR amplified TCR alpha and beta CDR3s from RNA. Input was about 85-450 ng of tissue mRNA or PBMC total RNA. TCRdb fed the multiplex PCR reads into MiXCR, producing one record per CDR3 protein. Of roughly 200,000 distinct CDR3 sequences in the sample, approximately 30% were seen once. The CDR3 covers 16 residues. The V gene's germline CDR1 is MNHEY and CDR2 SMNVEV (reference sequence). The V and J ends lost 3 bases and 7 bases, in that order; junction bases with no gene match: 10. A remark on this clonotype: What it binds is not known.

This chain joins TRBV27 and TRBJ2-3; TRBD2 matches at 10 bases. Sequenced: glioma tissue, nonneoplastic brain tissue, or PBMCs (not recorded which). This clonotype originated in a human donor with low-grade glioma or glioblastoma, undergoing nonglioma brain surgery, or in good health (not recorded which). This CDR3 is CASSFILAGVGNTQYF. The CDR3 nucleotides are TGTGCCAGCAGTTTCATCCTAGCGGGAGTTGGGAATACGCAGTATTTT.